The next 5 T cell receptor beta chains were all read from a single sample in a study of cytotoxic CD8 clonotypes in ibrutinib-treated CLL. The assay was immunoSEQ multiplex PCR, and TCRdb's table has in-frame clones only and misses some. Of under 75,000 clones in the sample, 65% to 75% are singletons; the top ten hold roughly 45%. The specimen comprised PBMCs, sampled after 12 months of ibrutinib treatment. These receptors originate from a human donor with chronic lymphocytic leukemia.

For this clone: One end of the junction varies from germline; a read error may be responsible. V is TRBV28 and J is TRBJ2-5, with 12 bases that match TRBD2. CDR1 MDHEN and CDR2 SYDVKM come from the germline V gene. The CDR3 has 13 amino acids. In DNA form, the CDR3 reads TGTGCCAGCAGAGGGAGACTAGCGGGAGTTCCGAACTTC. Translated: CASRGRLAGVPNF.

The rearrangement joins TRBV18 to TRBJ2-7; weak D call: TRBD1 (5 bases). Germline V gene sequence: CDR1 KGHSH, CDR2 LQKENI. The CDR3 length is 14 residues. With 3 bases removed from V and 3 bases from J, the gap between germline ends came to 12 bases. The CDR3 sequence is CASSPGNRFYEQYF. In DNA form, the CDR3 reads TGTGCCAGCTCACCGGGCAACAGGTTCTACGAGCAGTACTTC. The full variable domain, its missing parts supplied by reference TRBV18 and TRBJ2-7, is NAGVMQNPRHLVRRRGQEARLRCSPMKGHSHVYWYRQLPEEGLKFMVYLQKENIIDESGMPKERFSAEFPKEGPSILRIQQVVRGDSAAYFCASSPGNRFYEQYFGPGTRLTVT.

The chain is built from TRBV19 and TRBJ1-5, with D possibly matching TRBD1 (5 bases). Trimming stripped 1 base from V and 5 bases from J, with 9 bases between. The germline CDR1 and CDR2 sequences are LNHDA and SQIVND (reference sequence). CDR3 length: 14 residues. This CDR3 is CASSIARVDQPQHF. The CDR3 DNA reads TGTGCCAGTAGTATAGCCAGGGTCGATCAGCCCCAGCATTTT.

This rearrangement joins TRBV9 to TRBJ2-2; no definite D call. CDR1 SGDLS and CDR2 YYNGEE come from the germline V gene. V shed 0 bases and J shed 0 bases, with 6 bases lying between them. The CDR3 totals 15 residues. The chain's CDR3 is CASSVGHSNTGELFF. CDR3 DNA: TGTGCCAGCAGCGTAGGCCATTCGAACACCGGGGAGCTGTTTTTT.

This clone was found a few times. The chain joins TRBV4-2 to TRBJ2-7; tentative D call: TRBD2 (6 bases). The V gene's germline CDR1 is LGHNA and CDR2 YNFKEQ. The CDR3 consists of 14 residues. Trimming shortened V by 1 base and J by 3 bases, and 10 bases separated the two germline ends. The CDR3 loop reads CASSQVGGFYEQYF. As DNA, the CDR3 is TGTGCCAGCAGCCAAGTTGGGGGGTTCTACGAGCAGTACTTC.